Listed below are T cell receptor beta chains from one sample, sequenced in a study of early T cells in non-severe SARS-CoV-2 infection. TCRdb reprocessed the 5' RACE reads with MiXCR, giving one entry per CDR3 protein. Among roughly 75,000 distinct CDR3 sequences listed, approximately 12% were seen once. Sequenced sample: whole blood. The receptor set was obtained from an adult who was a healthcare worker with PCR-confirmed SARS-CoV-2 infection or an uninfected control (not recorded which). The CDR3 runs from the conserved cysteine through the conserved F or W.

v_gene	j_gene	CDR3aa
TRBV7-9	TRBJ2-5	CASSLWTSGYQETQYF
TRBV18	TRBJ2-1	CASSPYSGGSSYNEQFF
TRBV7-2	TRBJ1-2	CASSLEAPGQGNGYTF
TRBV7-2	TRBJ1-5	CASSLTGTNNQPQHF
TRBV6-1	TRBJ2-1	CASTSMSGYNEQFF
TRBV30	TRBJ2-7	CAWSARAQAEQYF
TRBV18	TRBJ2-4	CASSPLAALAKNIQYF
TRBV18	TRBJ2-1	CASSPGQGRSSYNEQFF
TRBV6-6	TRBJ2-1	CASSYGTGGLNEQFF
TRBV4-1	TRBJ1-1	CASSQDPGGNTEAFF
TRBV18	TRBJ2-1	CASSPLSREGDEQFF
TRBV6-6	TRBJ1-5	CASSSSGTGVQPQHF
TRBV7-9	TRBJ2-7	CASSLGRPGTRGEQYF
TRBV23-1	TRBJ2-3	CASSPWTSGSGTDTQYF
TRBV14	TRBJ1-1	CASSQGQYTEAFF
TRBV20-1	TRBJ2-7	CSARERARGEEQYF
TRBV20-1	TRBJ1-1	CSATLGTGTEAFF
TRBV20-1	TRBJ2-4	CSAPTSGRANLAKNIQYF
TRBV18	TRBJ2-1	CASSPAIDNEQFF
TRBV27	TRBJ1-6	CASSRGTWEISPLHF
TRBV2	TRBJ2-3	CASSEGVGGRRDTQYF
TRBV5-1	TRBJ2-3	CASSLGLAGGPIDTQYF
TRBV20-1	TRBJ2-3	CSALRPRISTDTQYF
TRBV6-5	TRBJ2-7	CASSYAGQGAGRAEQYF
TRBV20-1	TRBJ2-1	CSAPRGTGGVEQFF
TRBV10-3	TRBJ2-7	CAISDSSGRPFYEQYF
TRBV5-4	TRBJ2-1	CASSKRAGLIDAEQFF
TRBV19	TRBJ1-5	CASRPAQKGRNQPQHF
TRBV20-1	TRBJ2-7	CSALRVAEQYF
TRBV28	TRBJ2-3	CASSSPASSYTQYF
TRBV15	TRBJ2-3	CATSRGATSGTSTDTQYF
TRBV29-1	TRBJ2-3	CSVEDPLRLRTDTQYF
TRBV20-1	TRBJ2-1	CSARGSEVYNEQFF
TRBV29-1	TRBJ2-3	CSVYTGDTQYF
TRBV7-9	TRBJ1-4	CASSPQLDREREKLFF
TRBV7-9	TRBJ1-1	CASSLALTWDREMGEAFF
TRBV15	TRBJ1-1	CATSRSGGVGTEAFF
TRBV6-2/TRBV6-3	TRBJ2-5	CASSYPSGSDAQYF
TRBV2	TRBJ1-1	CASSDRGGTEAFF
TRBV6-6	TRBJ2-1	CASSPQTVDDYNEQFF
TRBV30	TRBJ2-5	CAWSASRGETQYF
TRBV28	TRBJ1-2	CASSGADRGDGYTF
TRBV19	TRBJ2-7	CASSPRGVYEQYF
TRBV3-1	TRBJ2-7	CASSPRRTGVEQYF
TRBV7-2	TRBJ2-3	CASSTPFHSGRVDTQYF
TRBV12-3/TRBV12-4	TRBJ2-5	CASSLLAGEETQYF
TRBV2	TRBJ1-4	CASRTGGSNEKLFF
TRBV5-1	TRBJ2-1	CASTLGTGGYNEQFF
TRBV18	TRBJ2-5	CASSPPEARTQYF